These 27 T cell receptor beta chains were sequenced from one sample in a study of cytomegalovirus exposure and HLA in healthy donors. 60 Vbeta and 13 Jbeta primers were used in PCR. Clones were read by immunoSEQ multiplex PCR, and TCRdb kept only the in-frame ones, dropping some. The table lists about 150,000 clones, approximately 72% of them singletons. Sequenced input: PBMCs. Every receptor here comes from a man in his late teens or twenties in good health and CMV-seronegative.

The genes are TRBV5-1 and TRBJ2-5; 9 bases map to TRBD2. CDR3 length: 16 amino acids. V lost 4 bases, J lost 5 bases, and 12 bases stayed unmatched. Germline assignment: CDR1 SGHRS and CDR2 YFSETQ. The CDR3 bases are TGCGCCAGCAGCGGCAACGGCGGGGGGGGGTCGGAGACCCAGTACTTC. The encoded protein is CASSGNGGGGSETQYF. Complete variable domain (other parts from reference TRBV5-1 and TRBJ2-5): KAGVTQTPRYLIKTRGQQVTLSCSPISGHRSVSWYQQTPGQGLQFLFEYFSETQRNKGNFPGRFSGRQFSNSRSEMNVSTLELGDSALYLCASSGNGGGGSETQYFGPGTRLLVL.

V and J are TRBV7-2 and TRBJ1-2; TRBD1 is a possible D gene (5 bases). Deletions cut 6 bases from V and 1 base from J, with 18 bases between. The length of the CDR3 is 16 residues. Germline CDR1 SGHTA, CDR2 FQGNSA. In DNA form, the CDR3 reads TGTGCCAGCAGTTTTATGGGGGGGAGGCTTAACTATGGCTACACCTTC. It encodes CASSFMGGRLNYGYTF.

This clone appeared once. This chain connects TRBV28 to TRBJ2-7; 8 bases map to TRBD2. Germline V gene sequence: CDR1 MDHEN, CDR2 SYDVKM. This CDR3 is 16 amino acids long. J was trimmed by 0 bases and V by 4 bases; bases with no gene match: 8. CDR3 sequence reads: CASSSFGGVSSYEQYV. The CDR3 bases are TGTGCCAGCAGTTCTTTCGGGGGGGTTAGCTCCTACGAGCAGTACGTC.

J is TRBJ2-3 and V is TRBV6-1; TRBD1 is a possible D gene (5 bases). The CDR3 is 15 residues long. V shed 2 bases and J shed 2 bases, with 11 bases lying between them. In germline, CDR1 is MNHNS, CDR2 SASEGT. CDR3 sequence reads: CASSETETVTDTQYF. The CDR3 bases are TGTGCCAGCAGTGAAACCGAGACAGTCACAGATACGCAGTATTTT.

The chain employs TRBV5-1 and TRBJ1-2; D is possibly TRBD1 (5 bases). The CDR3 has 13 amino acids. V was cut by 6 bases and J by 3 bases, with 12 bases left in between. CDR1 SGHRS and CDR2 YFSETQ come from the germline V gene. CDR3 nucleotide sequence: TGCGCCAGCACCGAATCAGGGTACTATGGCTACACCTTC. Its translation is CASTESGYYGYTF.

V and J are TRBV7-9 and TRBJ1-2; TRBD1 is a possible D gene (5 bases). This CDR3 has 14 residues. V lost 1 base, J lost 5 bases, and 11 bases lay in between. Germline CDR1 SEHNR, CDR2 FQNEAQ (reference sequence). The CDR3 DNA reads TGTGCCAGCAGCTTAGTTGGCAGGGAATATGGCTACACCTTC. This encodes CASSLVGREYGYTF.

Here the CDR3 reads CAWSLVRGGEAFF. The CDR3 bases are TGTGCCTGGAGCCTAGTAAGGGGGGGTGAAGCTTTCTTT. The chain links TRBV30 to TRBJ1-1; TRBD1 is a possible D gene (6 bases). Germline V lookup: CDR1 GTSNPN, CDR2 SVGIG (reference sequence). The CDR3 loop spans 13 amino acids. Trimming stripped 3 bases from V and 7 bases from J, with 15 bases between.

This clone came up a few times. The chain couples TRBV11-1 to TRBJ2-2, with a tentative D call TRBD1 (5 bases). Germline CDR1 and CDR2: SGHAT and FQDESV (reference sequence). This CDR3 contains 15 residues. V was clipped by 6 bases and J by 1 base, with 12 bases between them. The CDR3 protein is CASRSRAGNTGELFF. The CDR3 nucleotides read TGTGCCAGCAGGTCCAGGGCCGGGAACACCGGGGAGCTGTTTTTT.

This clone has only a few counts. This chain joins TRBV2 and TRBJ1-2, with D perhaps matching TRBD1 (6 bases). The V end lost 6 bases, the J end lost 0 bases, and 11 bases lay between the germline ends. The CDR3 consists of 14 residues. Germline CDR1 SNHLY, CDR2 FYNNEI. The CDR3 DNA is TGTGCCAGCAGCCCAGGGGAACCTAACTATGGCTACACCTTC. Protein sequence: CASSPGEPNYGYTF.

About this clone itself: The sample carries other DNA sequences with the same CDR3. V gene TRBV5-1 combines with J gene TRBJ1-1; D is perhaps TRBD1 (6 bases). CDR3 length: 16 residues. The V gene's germline CDR1 is SGHRS and CDR2 YFSETQ. Trimming pared 4 bases from V and 0 bases from J, leaving 16 bases between. CDR3 residues: CASSETGGTMNTEAFF. The CDR3 DNA reads as TGCGCCAGCAGCGAGACGGGGGGCACTATGAACACTGAAGCTTTCTTT.

The V call is TRBV25-1, the J call TRBJ2-7; 7 bases match TRBD1. This CDR3 contains 16 residues. Per the germline V gene, CDR1 is MGHDK and CDR2 is SYGVNS. The ends lost 2 bases at V and 6 bases at J; junction bases unmatched: 13. Written as DNA, the CDR3 is TGTGCCAGCAGTGAAGTTGGATCAACAGGGGTGGGCGAGCAGTACTTC. Encoded protein: CASSEVGSTGVGEQYF.

The genes are TRBV27 and TRBJ2-2; D might be TRBD2 (5 bases). CDR3 length: 16 amino acids. Trimming shortened V by 2 bases and J by 8 bases, and 18 bases separated the two germline ends. Germline loops: CDR1 MNHEY, CDR2 SMNVEV (reference sequence). The CDR3 spells CASSLTRGPKGGELFF. The CDR3 nucleotides are TGTGCCAGCAGTTTAACCCGGGGTCCGAAAGGGGGGGAGCTGTTTTTT.

The chain combines TRBV13 with TRBJ2-7, with 7 bases fitting TRBD2. V lost 1 base and J lost 12; bases outside the gene matches: 3. The CDR3 length is 11 residues. CDR1 and CDR2 from the germline V gene are PRHDT and FYEKMQ (reference sequence). The CDR3 is CASSLVGTTYF. The CDR3, as DNA: TGTGCCAGCAGCTTAGTGGGGACTACGTACTTC.

The rearrangement uses TRBV9 and TRBJ1-1; tentative D call: TRBD1 (5 bases). This CDR3 region has 13 residues. Germline V lookup: CDR1 SGDLS, CDR2 YYNGEE. Trimming took off 0 bases at V and 7 bases at J, with 10 bases between the two ends. The CDR3 DNA sequence: TGTGCCAGCAGCGTAGGTCCCAGGGATGAAGCTTTCTTT. The encoded protein is CASSVGPRDEAFF.

The chain carries TRBV18 and TRBJ2-6; 13 bases agree with TRBD2. This CDR3 region has 19 residues. V shed 3 bases, J shed 2 bases, and the junction held 7 bases outside the gene matches. Germline CDR1 KGHSH, CDR2 LQKENI. The CDR3 loop reads CASSPRLAGGFTGANVLTF. CDR3 DNA sequence: TGTGCCAGCTCACCGCGACTAGCGGGGGGATTTACTGGGGCCAACGTCCTGACTTTC. The complete variable domain, with remaining parts taken from reference TRBV18 and TRBJ2-6, reads NAGVMQNPRHLVRRRGQEARLRCSPMKGHSHVYWYRQLPEEGLKFMVYLQKENIIDESGMPKERFSAEFPKEGPSILRIQQVVRGDSAAYFCASSPRLAGGFTGANVLTFGAGSRLTVL.

The chain links TRBV19 to TRBJ2-1; the D gene is possibly TRBD1 (5 bases). From germline, CDR1 is LNHDA and CDR2 SQIVND (reference sequence). This CDR3 has 15 residues. The V gene lost 2 bases and the J gene lost 0 bases, with 8 bases spanning the gap. CDR3 sequence reads: CASSIQGYSYNEQFF. In nucleotides, the CDR3 is TGTGCCAGTAGTATACAGGGATACTCCTACAATGAGCAGTTCTTC.

This clone was picked up a small number of times. The chain combines TRBV5-1 with TRBJ2-5; D possibly corresponds to TRBD1 (5 bases). The germline V gene encodes CDR1 SGHRS and CDR2 YFSETQ. Trimming shortened V by 2 bases and J by 1 base, and 9 bases separated the two germline ends. There are 14 residues in the CDR3. The CDR3 reads CASSFYGAQETQYF. The CDR3 coding sequence is TGCGCCAGCAGCTTCTATGGGGCCCAAGAGACCCAGTACTTC.

To note about this clone: Germline and junction disagree at one end, which may indicate a read error. The chain combines TRBV7-3 with TRBJ1-1; 7 bases align to TRBD1. The germline gives CDR1 SGHTA, CDR2 FQGTGA. The CDR3 extends over 17 amino acids. This chain's CDR3 is CASSLRGKDRLGRSSDF. The CDR3 nucleotides read TGTGCCAGCAGCTTAAGGGGGAAGGACAGGTTAGGGAGGTCCTCAGACTTT.

This rearrangement joins TRBV11-2 to TRBJ1-2; the D is unclear. Germline V lookup: CDR1 SGHAT, CDR2 FQNNGV. V lost 1 base to trimming and J lost 0 bases, with 9 bases between them. There are 15 residues in the CDR3. Here the CDR3 reads CASSLGARANYGYTF. CDR3 nucleotides: TGTGCCAGCAGCTTAGGAGCGAGGGCTAACTATGGCTACACCTTC.

This clone is a singleton in its sample. The chain uses TRBV28 and TRBJ1-4; D unclear. This CDR3 region has 13 residues. Germline loops: CDR1 MDHEN, CDR2 SYDVKM. V was clipped by 10 bases and J by 4 bases, with 13 bases between them. CDR3 region: CAMGEGGNEKLFF. CDR3 sequence (DNA): TGTGCCATGGGCGAAGGAGGTAATGAAAAACTGTTTTTT.

The CDR3 bases are TGTGCCAGCAACCCGGCAGGCCAAGAGACCCAGTACTTC. This encodes CASNPAGQETQYF. This rearrangement joins TRBV28 to TRBJ2-5, with no clear D. Germline assignment: CDR1 MDHEN and CDR2 SYDVKM. This CDR3 spans 13 amino acids. V shed 7 bases and J shed 1 base, with 10 bases lying between them.

The V gene is TRBV10-1, the J gene TRBJ1-2, with TRBD1 matching 9 bases. The CDR3 spans 16 residues. Unmatched junction bases numbered 9, after V lost 3 bases and J lost 4 bases. Per germline, CDR1 WNHNN and CDR2 SYGVQD (reference sequence). The CDR3 nucleotides are TGCGCCAGCAGTGATCGGGACAGGGTTCAGGGCTATGGCTACACCTTC. Its protein is CASSDRDRVQGYGYTF.

This clone appeared a few times. This rearrangement joins TRBV11-1 to TRBJ2-7; TRBD1 matches 8 bases. With V trimmed by 5 bases and J by 3 bases, 6 bases remained unmatched. Per the germline V gene, CDR1 is SGHAT and CDR2 is FQDESV (reference sequence). CDR3 length equals 14 residues. The CDR3 DNA reads TGTGCCAGCAGCGCCTGGACAGGGAGCTACGAGCAGTACTTC. Amino acids: CASSAWTGSYEQYF.

This clone was observed a handful of times. The junction and the germline gene differ at one end; a read error may be behind it. The V call is TRBV4-1, the J call TRBJ1-5, with D possibly matching TRBD1 (6 bases). The CDR3 totals 15 residues. Germline lookup yields CDR1 MGHRA and CDR2 YSYEKL. The CDR3, as DNA: TGCGCCAGCGGCCAGGGGCACTTTAGCAATCAGCCCCAGCATTTT. It codes for CASGQGHFSNQPQHF.

The J gene is TRBJ2-2, the V gene TRBV6-1, with 7 bases that match TRBD1. Germline CDR1 reads MNHNS; CDR2 reads SASEGT. J gave up 2 bases and V 2 bases, and 5 bases lay outside the gene matches. This CDR3 comprises 16 residues. CDR3 DNA: TGTGCCAGCAGTGAACCGAGGGACAGTAACACCGGGGAGCTGTTTTTT. This sequence encodes CASSEPRDSNTGELFF.

The V gene is TRBV5-1, the J gene TRBJ2-5; no definite D call. Per germline, CDR1 SGHRS and CDR2 YFSETQ. The CDR3 covers 14 residues. Deletions cut 2 bases from V and 0 bases from J, with 8 bases between. CDR3 sequence: CASSFGQDQETQYF. The DNA for the CDR3 is TGCGCCAGCAGCTTCGGTCAGGACCAAGAGACCCAGTACTTC.

V gene TRBV19 combines with J gene TRBJ1-4; possibly TRBD1 for D (6 bases). Germline values: CDR1 LNHDA, CDR2 SQIVND (reference sequence). This CDR3 has 14 residues. V was cut by 6 bases and J by 7 bases, with 15 bases left in between. Written as DNA, the CDR3 is TGTGCCAGTAGGGCTACAGGGAGCAGTGAAAAACTGTTTTTT. This codes for CASRATGSSEKLFF.